The 20 T cell receptor beta chains listed next were all sequenced from one sample in a study of shared clonotypes between healthy human individuals. TCRdb's copy holds only in-frame clones and misses some; the assay was immunoSEQ multiplex PCR. The sample contains roughly 2,000,000 clones, just over 90% of which appear only once. Naive CD8 cells lacked CD45RO, underwent positive selection for CCR7 and left out terminally differentiated effector memory CD45RA+ cells. The sequenced material came from naive CD8+ T cells from PBMCs. All receptors derive from a man aged 18 to 29 in good health. Some clones in this sample may be carry-over from other donors' samples.

This chain uses TRBV28 with TRBJ1-5; D ambiguous. V was trimmed by 1 base and J by 7 bases, leaving 8 bases between them. Per germline, CDR1 MDHEN and CDR2 SYDVKM. This CDR3 has 13 residues. The chain's CDR3 is CASSLSQRQPQHF. Here the CDR3 DNA reads TGTGCCAGCAGTTTATCCCAGAGGCAGCCCCAGCATTTT.

V and J are TRBV11-1 and TRBJ2-7; D is ambiguous. Germline CDR1 and CDR2: SGHAT and FQDESV (reference sequence). This CDR3 is built from 13 residues. V was cut by 5 bases and J by 3 bases, with 11 bases left in between. The CDR3 sequence is CASSPTLVYEQYF. CDR3 nucleotide sequence: TGTGCCAGCAGCCCTACTCTAGTCTACGAGCAGTACTTC.

J is TRBJ2-3 and V is TRBV15, with 13 nucleotides matching TRBD2. Unmatched junction bases numbered 4, after V lost 4 bases and J lost 0 bases. This CDR3 contains 17 residues. Per germline, CDR1 LNHNV and CDR2 YYDKDF (reference sequence). The CDR3 region has the DNA TGTGCCACCAGCAACGGGACTAGCGGGAAAAGCACAGATACGCAGTATTTT. Amino acids: CATSNGTSGKSTDTQYF.

The CDR3 spells CASFSYNEQFF. CDR3 nucleotide sequence: TGTGCCAGCTTTTCCTACAATGAGCAGTTCTTC. V gene TRBV4-2 combines with J gene TRBJ2-1; D gene uncertain. CDR3 length equals 11 residues. Trimming took off 8 bases at V and 1 base at J, with 3 bases between the two ends. Germline V lookup: CDR1 LGHNA, CDR2 YNFKEQ.

V gene TRBV11-2 combines with J gene TRBJ2-7; TRBD2 is a possible D gene (6 bases). The CDR3 has 15 residues. V was shortened by 5 bases and J by 3 bases, with 17 bases between the two germline ends. Germline assignment: CDR1 SGHAT and CDR2 FQNNGV. The CDR3 protein is CASSLSSGSYYEQYF. As DNA, the CDR3 is TGTGCCAGCAGCCTCTCAAGCGGGTCCTACTACGAGCAGTACTTC.

In this sample, this clone turned up once. This sequence joins TRBV7-9 and TRBJ2-7, with no clear D. The CDR3 extends over 14 amino acids. Trimming removed 5 bases from V and 5 bases from J, with 16 bases in between. In germline, CDR1 is SEHNR, CDR2 FQNEAQ (reference sequence). The CDR3 protein is CASSVSGPPHEQYF. In nucleotides, the CDR3 is TGTGCCAGCAGCGTCTCCGGGCCCCCCCACGAGCAGTACTTC.

For the CDR3, the DNA is TGTGCCAGCAGCTTGGTAGCGGGGCCCCATAACTATGGCTACACCTTC. As protein: CASSLVAGPHNYGYTF. The chain links TRBV5-6 to TRBJ1-2, with D possibly being TRBD1 (5 bases). This CDR3 comprises 16 residues. The germline gives CDR1 SGHDT, CDR2 YYEEEE. V dropped 0 bases and J dropped 1 base, with 13 bases sitting between them.

V and J are TRBV27 and TRBJ2-3; a weak D match, TRBD2 (5 bases). The CDR3 loop spans 15 amino acids. Looked up from germline, CDR1 is MNHEY and CDR2 is SMNVEV (reference sequence). V was shortened by 2 bases and J by 7 bases, with 16 bases between the two germline ends. This CDR3 reads CASSLGGLGAHTQYF. For the CDR3, the DNA is TGTGCCAGCAGTTTAGGTGGTCTGGGAGCACATACGCAGTATTTT.

The V and J genes are TRBV11-2 and TRBJ2-7; possibly TRBD1 for D (6 bases). The CDR3 is made up of 15 amino acids. The germline V gene encodes CDR1 SGHAT and CDR2 FQNNGV. V was cut by 1 base and J by 3 bases, with 13 bases left in between. This chain's CDR3 is CASSLGRGWGYEQYF. DNA of the CDR3: TGTGCCAGCAGCTTAGGCAGGGGTTGGGGCTACGAGCAGTACTTC.

In DNA, the CDR3 is TGTGCCAGCAGCTTAGCGGGAGGGAATTGGGGGAACATTCAGTACTTC. Translating gives CASSLAGGNWGNIQYF. This chain uses TRBV13 with TRBJ2-4, with TRBD2 matching 8 bases. CDR1 PRHDT and CDR2 FYEKMQ come from the germline V gene (reference sequence). V lost 1 base to trimming and J lost 7 bases; unmatched junction nucleotides: 9. There are 16 residues in the CDR3.

The chain carries TRBV6-6 and TRBJ2-3, with D perhaps assigned TRBD1 or TRBD2 (5 bases each). The CDR3 is 15 residues long. V lost 0 bases, J lost 0 bases, and 7 bases lay in between. Looked up from germline, CDR1 is MNHNY and CDR2 is SVGAGI (reference sequence). The CDR3 is CASSYSRDSTDTQYF. DNA of the CDR3: TGTGCCAGCAGTTACTCTAGGGACAGCACAGATACGCAGTATTTT.

Regarding this clone: The same CDR3 arises from other DNA sequences in this sample as well. V usage is TRBV7-9 and J usage is TRBJ2-1; a weak D match, TRBD2 (5 bases). The CDR3 consists of 15 residues. V was trimmed by 1 base and J by 1 base, leaving 8 bases between them. Germline CDR1 and CDR2: SEHNR and FQNEAQ (reference sequence). CDR3 in DNA: TGTGCCAGCAGCTTAGGCACGGGATCCTACAATGAGCAGTTCTTC. Translated, it gives CASSLGTGSYNEQFF.

This sequence joins TRBV23-1 and TRBJ2-7; D unresolved. TRBV23-1 is filed as an ORF, its function uncertain. The length of the CDR3 is 12 residues. V was cut by 10 bases and J by 7 bases, with 17 bases left in between. The CDR3 DNA reads TGCGCCACCCCGGGCCACCTCTGGGAGCAGTACTTC. As protein: CATPGHLWEQYF.

This clone appeared a few times. The V call is TRBV28, the J call TRBJ1-5, with TRBD1 as a possible D gene (5 bases). The germline V and J ends were trimmed by 6 bases and 4 bases, with 10 bases remaining between them. This CDR3 has 13 amino acids. CDR1 is MDHEN, CDR2 SYDVKM, per germline. This CDR3 is CASRGENNQPQHF. CDR3 nucleotides: TGTGCCAGCAGAGGGGAGAATAATCAGCCCCAGCATTTT.

This clone showed up just once. V and J are TRBV11-2 and TRBJ2-5; weak D call: TRBD2 (5 bases). The V end lost 4 bases, the J end lost 4 bases, and 16 bases lay between the germline ends. This CDR3 has 15 amino acids. Germline V CDR1 and CDR2: SGHAT, FQNNGV. CDR3 sequence (DNA): TGTGCCAGCAGCTCCCCGACCCACAGCGGAGAGACCCAGTACTTC. Its translation is CASSSPTHSGETQYF.

In DNA form, the CDR3 reads TGTGCCAGCAGCTTACCGTATGGGGGGCTTAGGTACGAGCAGTACTTC. Translating it yields CASSLPYGGLRYEQYF. The chain is built from TRBV7-8 and TRBJ2-7; D tentatively reads TRBD1 or TRBD2 (6 bases each). There are 16 residues in the CDR3. CDR1 SGHVS and CDR2 FQNEAQ come from the germline V gene. The V end was cut by 2 bases, the J end by 4 bases, with 18 bases between.

The chain is built from TRBV30 and TRBJ1-3; D possibly corresponds to TRBD1 (5 bases). With 1 base removed from V and 0 bases from J, the gap between germline ends came to 10 bases. This CDR3 region has 15 residues. From germline, CDR1 is GTSNPN and CDR2 SVGIG (reference sequence). The CDR3 region has the DNA TGTGCCTGGAGTGACTTCGACAGCTCTGGAAACACCATATATTTT. This codes for CAWSDFDSSGNTIYF.

The chain links TRBV15 to TRBJ2-5, with D possibly being TRBD2 (6 bases). The length of the CDR3 is 15 residues. Germline CDR1 is LNHNV and CDR2 is YYDKDF (reference sequence). V gave up 1 base and J gave up 1 base, with 10 bases separating them. CDR3 residues: CATSRGGTPQETQYF. The CDR3 DNA sequence: TGTGCCACCAGCAGAGGCGGGACGCCCCAAGAGACCCAGTACTTC.

This clone was seen a handful of times. The genes are TRBV19 and TRBJ1-5; D is unresolved. The V gene lost 5 bases and the J gene lost 9 bases, with 14 bases spanning the gap. Germline V gene lookup returns CDR1 LNHDA and CDR2 SQIVND (reference sequence). This CDR3 has 13 amino acids. The CDR3 nucleotides read TGTGCCAGTAGTCCTCGGACCGGTCGGCCCCAGCATTTT. As protein: CASSPRTGRPQHF.

V is TRBV10-3 and J is TRBJ1-2; D might be TRBD1 (5 bases). Germline V CDR1 and CDR2: ENHRY, SYGVKD. The germline V and J ends were trimmed by 6 bases and 4 bases, with 12 bases remaining between them. CDR3 length equals 13 residues. The CDR3 bases are TGTGCCATCAGGGCGACAGAGCCCTATGGCTACACCTTC. Translated: CAIRATEPYGYTF.